These 30 T cell receptor beta chains were sequenced from one sample in a study of cytomegalovirus exposure and HLA in healthy donors. The study ran its PCR with 60 Vbeta and 13 Jbeta primers. Sequencing used immunoSEQ multiplex PCR; TCRdb keeps in-frame clones, though not all of them. The data contain under 150,000 clones, 75% to 85% of them singletons. The sequencing input was PBMCs. These receptors came from a woman aged 40 to 49 in good health and CMV-seropositive.

The J gene is TRBJ1-1, the V gene TRBV28; 9 bases are a match to TRBD1. CDR1 is MDHEN, CDR2 SYDVKM, per germline. J gave up 7 bases and V 5 bases, and 8 bases lay outside the gene matches. CDR3 length: 14 amino acids. As DNA, the CDR3 is TGTGCCAGCAGTACCTCCGGGACAGGGTATGAAGCTTTCTTT. Translation: CASSTSGTGYEAFF.

V and J are TRBV5-4 and TRBJ1-4; 8 bases are shared with TRBD1. CDR3 size: 13 residues. CDR1 SGHNT and CDR2 YYREEE come from the germline V gene (reference sequence). The V segment lost 5 bases and the J segment 5 bases; nucleotides outside the gene matches: 2. As DNA, the CDR3 is TGTGCCAGCAGTCGACAGGGGAATGAAAAACTGTTTTTT. This translates into CASSRQGNEKLFF.

The rearrangement links TRBV10-1 to TRBJ1-1, with D possibly matching TRBD1 (6 bases). CDR3 length: 13 amino acids. With 3 bases removed from V and 7 bases from J, the gap between germline ends came to 12 bases. Per germline, CDR1 WNHNN and CDR2 SYGVQD (reference sequence). The CDR3 is CASSDAGEIEAFF. The DNA of the CDR3 is TGCGCCAGCAGTGACGCAGGGGAGATTGAAGCTTTCTTT.

V and J are TRBV25-1 and TRBJ2-3; 7 bases fit TRBD2. V trimming: 9 bases; J trimming: 6 bases; junction bases outside the gene matches: 12. The CDR3 runs 14 residues. Germline assignment: CDR1 MGHDK and CDR2 SYGVNS. CDR3 residues: CASFPGWGGDTQYF. The CDR3 DNA reads TGTGCCAGTTTCCCGGGGTGGGGAGGGGATACGCAGTATTTT.

This clone was seen only once. The V and J genes are TRBV7-9 and TRBJ2-5; 14 bases are shared with TRBD2. V dropped 1 base and J dropped 5; count of bases not matched to a gene: 9. The germline CDR1 and CDR2 sequences are SEHNR and FQNEAQ (reference sequence). The CDR3 totals 18 residues. This CDR3 reads CASSLGVTSGGASETQYF. The CDR3 DNA reads as TGTGCCAGCAGCTTAGGGGTGACTAGCGGGGGGGCCAGTGAGACCCAGTACTTC.

The chain uses TRBV5-1 and TRBJ2-2; D unresolved. The CDR3 contains 12 residues. V was shortened by 0 bases and J by 6 bases, with 3 bases between the two germline ends. Germline-derived CDR1 and CDR2 are SGHRS and YFSETQ. DNA for the CDR3: TGCGCCAGCAGCTTGGGAGCCGGGGAGCTGTTTTTT. It encodes CASSLGAGELFF.

The chain uses TRBV9 and TRBJ2-7, with unresolved D. This CDR3 has 15 residues. Trimming removed 0 bases at V and 0 bases at J, with 10 bases between. Germline V gives CDR1 SGDLS, CDR2 YYNGEE. The CDR3 here is CASSVVAGSSYEQYF. DNA of the CDR3: TGTGCCAGCAGCGTAGTGGCAGGCAGCTCCTACGAGCAGTACTTC. Drawing the rest from reference TRBV9 and TRBJ2-7, the complete variable domain is DSGVTQTPKHLITATGQRVTLRCSPRSGDLSVYWYQQSLDQGLQFLIQYYNGEERAKGNILERFSAQQFPDLHSELNLSSLELGDSALYFCASSVVAGSSYEQYFGPGTRLTVT.

V and J are TRBV2 and TRBJ2-7; 7 bases align to TRBD1. This CDR3 is built from 16 residues. The J segment lost 4 bases and the V segment lost 4 bases, leaving 13 bases of the junction unmatched. CDR1 and CDR2 from the germline V gene are SNHLY and FYNNEI. In DNA form, the CDR3 reads TGTGCCAGCAGTGGGACGACAGGGTATATCGGTTACGAGCAGTACTTC. Amino acids: CASSGTTGYIGYEQYF.

The chain combines TRBV5-1 with TRBJ2-5; D gene ambiguous. The V end lost 4 bases, the J end lost 0 bases, and 7 bases lay between the germline ends. Germline-derived CDR1 and CDR2 are SGHRS and YFSETQ. The CDR3 has 13 amino acids. The CDR3 coding sequence is TGCGCCAGCAGCCGGGTTGACCAAGAGACCCAGTACTTC. Protein sequence: CASSRVDQETQYF.

This rearrangement joins TRBV5-1 to TRBJ1-1; no firm D call. V shed 2 bases and J shed 0 bases, with 11 bases lying between them. The CDR3 runs 15 residues. Germline CDR1 and CDR2: SGHRS and YFSETQ. CDR3 coding DNA: TGCGCCAGCAGCTTTACAGAGACCATGAACACTGAAGCTTTCTTT. As protein: CASSFTETMNTEAFF.

This clone was detected only once. This chain joins TRBV7-6 and TRBJ1-4, with 7 bases fitting TRBD1. This CDR3 is 15 amino acids long. In germline, CDR1 is SGHVS, CDR2 FNYEAQ. V shed 1 base, J shed 7 bases, and the junction held 6 bases outside the gene matches. CDR3 nucleotide sequence: TGTGCCAGCAGCTTAGTACAGGGGCCAAGTGAAAAACTGTTTTTT. The encoded protein is CASSLVQGPSEKLFF.

This clone was detected once. The chain uses TRBV4-1 and TRBJ1-5; TRBD1 matches 9 bases. The V segment lost 2 bases and the J segment 6 bases; nucleotides outside the gene matches: 8. Germline V gene sequence: CDR1 MGHRA, CDR2 YSYEKL. The CDR3 consists of 16 residues. Here the CDR3 DNA reads TGCGCCAGCAGCCAACCGGACAGGGGCGGAGGTCAGCCCCAGCATTTT. This codes for CASSQPDRGGGQPQHF.

This clone appeared a few times. The chain has TRBV9 and TRBJ1-5; D is perhaps TRBD1 (6 bases). This CDR3 is 15 amino acids long. Trimming left V 0 bases short and J 2 bases short, with 9 bases between. The germline V gene has CDR1 SGDLS and CDR2 YYNGEE. DNA for the CDR3: TGTGCCAGCAGCGTAGGGGCAGGGGGCAATCAGCCCCAGCATTTT. Amino acids: CASSVGAGGNQPQHF.

The V call is TRBV6-5, the J call TRBJ2-3; 11 bases map to TRBD1. CDR1 is MNHEY, CDR2 SVGAGI, per germline. The CDR3 extends over 14 amino acids. Losses at the gene ends were 6 bases for V and 7 bases for J; bases not matched to a gene: 6. The CDR3 loop is CASSRTGGENTQYF. The CDR3 DNA reads TGTGCCAGCAGCCGGACAGGGGGCGAAAATACGCAGTATTTT.

The gene calls are TRBV27 and TRBJ1-1; the match to TRBD1 covers 8 bases. The CDR3 is made up of 15 amino acids. Germline-derived CDR1 and CDR2 are MNHEY and SMNVEV (reference sequence). The junction had 8 bases not matched to a gene; V was cut back by 7 bases and J by 1 base. The CDR3 DNA follows: TGTGCCAGCACCTCAGGGGGCGCCGAGAACACTGAAGCTTTCTTT. Its translation is CASTSGGAENTEAFF.

The V gene is TRBV11-3, the J gene TRBJ1-1, with no clear D. The germline CDR1 and CDR2 sequences are SGHNT and YENEEA. V shed 4 bases and J shed 5 bases, with 11 bases lying between them. The CDR3 has 13 amino acids. This CDR3 is CASSSYTETEAFF. For the CDR3, the DNA is TGTGCCAGCAGCTCCTACACGGAGACTGAAGCTTTCTTT.

The J gene is TRBJ2-3, the V gene TRBV9, with D tentatively TRBD2 (6 bases). Germline V CDR1 and CDR2: SGDLS, YYNGEE. The CDR3 spans 14 residues. V was clipped by 4 bases and J by 0 bases, with 9 bases between them. The CDR3 region is CASSPGTSTDTQYF. The CDR3, as DNA: TGTGCCAGCAGCCCCGGGACTAGCACAGATACGCAGTATTTT.

The rearrangement joins TRBV7-2 to TRBJ2-1; 8 nucleotides agree with TRBD2. V trimming: 4 bases; J trimming: 10 bases; junction bases outside the gene matches: 15. From germline, CDR1 is SGHTA and CDR2 FQGNSA. The CDR3 contains 16 residues. DNA for the CDR3: TGTGCCAGCAGCTCAGGACTAGCCCCCCGTTGGGAGGAGCAGTTCTTC. Its translation: CASSSGLAPRWEEQFF.

This CDR3 reads CATSQGFDEQYF. Here the CDR3 DNA reads TGTGCCACTTCTCAGGGTTTTGACGAGCAGTACTTC. The chain combines TRBV2 with TRBJ2-7; tentative D call: TRBD1 (5 bases). This CDR3 is 12 amino acids long. Germline CDR1 SNHLY, CDR2 FYNNEI. Trimming left V 10 bases short and J 5 bases short, with 15 bases between.

The chain has TRBV6-5 and TRBJ2-7, with 9 bases lining up with TRBD1. Germline values: CDR1 MNHEY, CDR2 SVGAGI. V lost 2 bases to trimming and J lost 4 bases; unmatched junction nucleotides: 6. The CDR3 extends over 15 amino acids. The chain's CDR3 is CASSYPGTGIYEQYF. CDR3 coding DNA: TGTGCCAGCAGTTACCCCGGGACAGGGATATACGAGCAGTACTTC.

The rearrangement uses TRBV2 and TRBJ2-5, with 7 nucleotides matching TRBD1. This CDR3 has 14 residues. V gave up 7 bases and J gave up 5 bases; unmatched junction bases: 10. The V gene's germline CDR1 is SNHLY and CDR2 FYNNEI. The CDR3 DNA follows: TGTGCCAGCATGAGACAGGGTAGCGCGGAGACCCAGTACTTC. As protein: CASMRQGSAETQYF.

The V call is TRBV5-4, the J call TRBJ2-2, with 11 positions matching TRBD2. This CDR3 is 16 amino acids long. V was pared by 4 bases and J by 0 bases, with 2 bases of the junction left unmatched. Germline CDR1 and CDR2: SGHNT and YYREEE (reference sequence). The CDR3 DNA follows: TGTGCCAGCAGCGGGACTAGCGGAACGAACACCGGGGAGCTGTTTTTT. Its protein is CASSGTSGTNTGELFF.

Here the CDR3 DNA reads TGTGCCAGCAGCTTACCCCATGGACGGGAAGATACGCAGTATTTT. Translating it yields CASSLPHGREDTQYF. The chain employs TRBV7-9 and TRBJ2-3; a possible D gene is TRBD2 (5 bases). Trimming removed 2 bases at V and 5 bases at J, with 14 bases between. This CDR3 spans 15 amino acids. Germline loops: CDR1 SEHNR, CDR2 FQNEAQ (reference sequence).

The rearrangement uses TRBV18 and TRBJ1-1; D remains ambiguous. The CDR3 runs 13 residues. CDR1 KGHSH and CDR2 LQKENI come from the germline V gene. V was cut by 2 bases and J by 5 bases, with 9 bases left in between. CDR3 nucleotides: TGTGCCAGCTCACCAGGAGAGGCGACTGAAGCTTTCTTT. Its protein product is CASSPGEATEAFF.

CDR3 protein: CASSAGTGNYEQYF. The CDR3 region has the DNA TGTGCCAGCAGCGCTGGGACAGGCAACTACGAGCAGTACTTC. The genes are TRBV28 and TRBJ2-7, with 8 bases aligning to TRBD1. After removal of 6 bases from V and 3 bases from J, the junction contained 7 bases not matched to a gene. This CDR3 comprises 14 residues. Germline V gene data show CDR1 as MDHEN and CDR2 as SYDVKM.

The chain has TRBV28 and TRBJ2-7; 9 nucleotides align to TRBD1. Germline V lookup: CDR1 MDHEN, CDR2 SYDVKM. This CDR3 is 15 amino acids long. The V gene end was trimmed by 5 bases and the J gene end by 5 bases; junction bases not matched to a gene: 10. CDR3 sequence (DNA): TGTGCCAGCAGTCCCGGGACAGGGAGGATCGACGAGCAGTACTTC. Translated: CASSPGTGRIDEQYF.

The chain couples TRBV7-3 to TRBJ2-3; 11 bases are shared with TRBD2. The germline V gene has CDR1 SGHTA and CDR2 FQGTGA. CDR3 length: 15 residues. The V gene end was trimmed by 5 bases and the J gene end by 5 bases; junction bases not matched to a gene: 6. The CDR3 loop reads CASSVSGGAVDTQYF. The CDR3, as DNA: TGTGCCAGCAGCGTTAGCGGGGGGGCCGTAGATACGCAGTATTTT.

The CDR3 DNA reads TGTGCCAGCAGTACCGGACAGAGAAACACCATATATTTT. Protein product: CASSTGQRNTIYF. This chain joins TRBV28 and TRBJ1-3, with D maybe TRBD1 (6 bases). Germline CDR1 reads MDHEN; CDR2 reads SYDVKM. The CDR3 extends over 13 amino acids. Between the trimmed V and J ends, which lost 5 bases and 5 bases, there was a span of 10 bases.

The V gene is TRBV7-3, the J gene TRBJ2-2, with D hard to call. The CDR3 spans 14 residues. Trimming took off 5 bases at V and 4 bases at J, with 11 bases between the two ends. CDR1 and CDR2 (germline): SGHTA, FQGTGA. For the CDR3, the DNA is TGTGCCAGCAGCCCAAACTCGGGCACCGGGGAGCTGTTTTTT. Translated: CASSPNSGTGELFF.

The chain is built from TRBV15 and TRBJ2-1; D not certain. The V gene lost 3 bases and the J gene lost 0 bases, with 9 bases spanning the gap. CDR3 size: 15 residues. CDR1 is LNHNV, CDR2 YYDKDF, per germline (reference sequence). The CDR3 region has the DNA TGTGCCACCAGCAGGGTATCCAGCTCCTACAATGAGCAGTTCTTC. It encodes CATSRVSSSYNEQFF.